This T cell receptor (beta chain) was captured by sequencing in a study of regulatory T cells in long-lasting Graves disease. Study conclusions and caveats: The TCR repertoire of persistent Graves' patients was less diverse than that of newly diagnosed ones.

The germline CDR1 and CDR2 sequences are SNHLY and FYNNEI. Deletions cut 6 bases from V and 9 bases from J, with 5 bases between. This CDR3 has 10 residues. As to time point: newly diagnosed GD, antithyroid drugs for less than 3 months. From RNA extracted from PBMCs, the TCR library was made. Arm-PCR of CDR3 regions with iRepertoire HTBI primers generated TCR beta libraries. Using its own MiXCR run on the multiplex PCR reads, TCRdb lists one record per CDR3 protein. The table has approximately 400,000 distinct CDR3 sequences, about a sixth seen once. As regards this clonotype: The antigen remains unidentified.

This receptor was identified in a female donor with Graves disease. This material consisted of peripheral blood mononuclear cells (PBMCs), taken at new diagnosis, from a patient treated with antithyroid drugs. The V gene is TRBV2, the J gene TRBJ2-2; D not certain. The DNA of the CDR3 is TGTGCCAGCAGGGACCGGGAGCTGTTTTTT. Translating it yields CASRDRELFF.